Listed here are 18 T cell receptor beta chains from one sample, sequenced in a study of Ad26.COV2.S vaccination and SARS-CoV-2 variants. Sequencing used immunoSEQ multiplex PCR; TCRdb keeps in-frame clones, though not all of them. This table has roughly 380,000 clones, about 91% appearing once. Sequences were derived from peripheral blood, sampled after recovery from COVID-19. Every receptor here comes from a human donor who had recovered from COVID-19.

V gene TRBV6-1 combines with J gene TRBJ2-5; TRBD2 matches at 10 bases. Germline V gives CDR1 MNHNS, CDR2 SASEGT. The CDR3 has 16 residues. V trimming: 2 bases; J trimming: 2 bases; junction bases outside the gene matches: 5. The CDR3 protein is CASSELIAGGQETQYF. DNA for the CDR3: TGTGCCAGCAGTGAACTCATAGCGGGGGGACAAGAGACCCAGTACTTC.

The chain joins TRBV12-5 to TRBJ2-7; no definite D call. The germline gives CDR1 LGHNT, CDR2 FRNRAP. V lost 0 bases and J 6 bases, leaving 6 bases between the germline ends. The CDR3 runs to 12 residues. The CDR3 DNA reads TGTGCTAGTGGTTTGGTCTCAATCGAGCAGTACTTC. This sequence encodes CASGLVSIEQYF. The variable domain in full, with the rest retrieved from reference TRBV12-5 and TRBJ2-7, is DARVTQTPRHKVTEMGQEVTMRCQPILGHNTVFWYRQTMMQGLELLAYFRNRAPLDDSGMPKDRFSAEMPDATLATLKIQPSEPRDSAVYFCASGLVSIEQYFGPGTRLTVT.

The V and J genes are TRBV11-1 and TRBJ2-3; D not certain. This CDR3 comprises 14 residues. Germline V CDR1 and CDR2: SGHAT, FQDESV (reference sequence). V lost 1 base and J lost 5, with 10 bases in between. This chain's CDR3 is CASSLESRIDTQYF. The CDR3 nucleotides are TGTGCCAGCAGCTTAGAATCGCGGATAGATACGCAGTATTTT.

A remark on this clone: The sample contains more than one DNA sequence encoding this CDR3. J is TRBJ2-7 and V is TRBV2, with TRBD1 matching 10 bases. CDR1 and CDR2 from the germline V gene are SNHLY and FYNNEI. This CDR3 contains 14 residues. Trimming at V came to 6 bases and at J to 3 bases, leaving 5 bases not matched to a gene. CDR3 loop: CASSRQGADYEQYF. The DNA of the CDR3 is TGTGCCAGCAGCCGACAGGGGGCTGACTACGAGCAGTACTTC.

V is TRBV6-4 and J is TRBJ1-2; 8 positions match TRBD1. Germline V CDR1 and CDR2: MRHNA, SNTAGT. V lost 5 bases and J lost 2; bases outside the gene matches: 7. The CDR3 consists of 15 residues. As DNA, the CDR3 is TGTGCCAGCAGTAAAACAGGACAGGGAAACTATGGCTACACCTTC. The encoded protein is CASSKTGQGNYGYTF.

The CDR3 region has the DNA TGTGCCAGCAGCCCGGACAGGGGATGGGGGGAGCTGTTTTTT. The encoded protein is CASSPDRGWGELFF. The chain has TRBV5-6 and TRBJ2-2; 9 nucleotides agree with TRBD1. Looked up from germline, CDR1 is SGHDT and CDR2 is YYEEEE. CDR3 size: 14 residues. The trim removed 4 bases at V and 8 bases at J, leaving 6 bases unmatched.

This clone was picked up one time. The chain uses TRBV2 and TRBJ1-2; 7 nucleotides align to TRBD1. The CDR3 totals 12 residues. V lost 6 bases and J lost 8; bases outside the gene matches: 6. The V gene's germline CDR1 is SNHLY and CDR2 FYNNEI. CDR3 in amino acids: CASRTGLEGYTF. The CDR3 bases are TGTGCCAGCAGGACAGGGCTGGAAGGCTACACCTTC.

The V gene is TRBV7-9, the J gene TRBJ1-5, with 10 bases identical to TRBD1. CDR1 SEHNR and CDR2 FQNEAQ come from the germline V gene (reference sequence). The CDR3 is 17 amino acids. V lost 1 base to trimming and J lost 6 bases; unmatched junction nucleotides: 9. CDR3 coding DNA: TGTGCCAGCAGCTTAGGCCCCGGGACAGGGGTAACTCAGCCCCAGCATTTT. This encodes CASSLGPGTGVTQPQHF.

In nucleotides, the CDR3 is TGTGCCAGCTCATCGATGACAGGGGGTGGCTACACCTTC. Translated: CASSSMTGGGYTF. The V and J genes are TRBV18 and TRBJ1-2; 9 bases agree with TRBD1. J gave up 7 bases and V 5 bases, and 5 bases lay outside the gene matches. The CDR3 runs 13 residues. The germline V gene encodes CDR1 KGHSH and CDR2 LQKENI.

The V call is TRBV21-1, the J call TRBJ1-1. TRBV21-1 is a known pseudogene. The length of the CDR3 is 11 residues. The CDR3 sequence: CARGVFCEAFF. CDR3 sequence (DNA): TGTGCCAGGGGGGTTTTCTGTGAAGCTTTCTTT.

This clone was observed a handful of times. The gene calls are TRBV15 and TRBJ1-6, with D unclear. Germline values: CDR1 LNHNV, CDR2 YYDKDF (reference sequence). V was trimmed by 3 bases and J by 0 bases, leaving 12 bases between them. The CDR3 extends over 17 amino acids. The CDR3 DNA follows: TGTGCCACCAGCAGCGGACGGGGAGGCTCCTATAATTCACCCCTCCACTTT. This codes for CATSSGRGGSYNSPLHF. Complete variable domain (other parts from reference TRBV15 and TRBJ1-6): DAMVIQNPRYQVTQFGKPVTLSCSQTLNHNVMYWYQQKSSQAPKLLFHYYDKDFNNEADTPDNFQSRRPNTSFCFLDIRSPGLGDTAMYLCATSSGRGGSYNSPLHFGNGTRLTVT.

The J gene is TRBJ1-3, the V gene TRBV7-9; D may be TRBD1 (6 bases). Trimming cost V 5 bases and J 2 bases, with 13 bases left between them. This CDR3 spans 15 amino acids. Germline CDR1 and CDR2: SEHNR and FQNEAQ (reference sequence). The CDR3 loop is CASSGTGTPGNTIYF. The CDR3 DNA reads as TGTGCCAGCAGCGGAACAGGGACCCCTGGAAACACCATATATTTT.

The chain links TRBV6-5 to TRBJ2-7; D tentatively fits TRBD1 or TRBD2 (5 bases each). Trimming cost V 5 bases and J 0 bases, with 11 bases left between them. This CDR3 contains 14 residues. Germline CDR1 MNHEY, CDR2 SVGAGI. CDR3 in amino acids: CASSHRDGSYEQYF. The CDR3 region has the DNA TGTGCCAGCAGTCACCGGGACGGCTCCTACGAGCAGTACTTC.

The chain combines TRBV3-1 (or the pseudogene TRBV3-2) with TRBJ2-2; TRBD1 matches at 8 bases. CDR3 length equals 16 residues. CDR1 is LGHDT and CDR2 is YNNKEL in the germline V gene (reference sequence). Losses at the gene ends were 0 bases for V and 4 bases for J; bases not matched to a gene: 4. CDR3 region: CASSQDRTGPTGELFF. DNA for the CDR3: TGTGCCAGCAGCCAAGACCGGACAGGGCCCACCGGGGAGCTGTTTTTT.

The genes are TRBV11-3 and TRBJ1-1; the D gene is possibly TRBD1 (6 bases). Germline CDR1 and CDR2: SGHNT and YENEEA. V lost 1 base and J lost 8, with 11 bases in between. The CDR3 contains 13 residues. The CDR3 nucleotides read TGTGCCAGCAGCTTAGGCCCCGGGACAGAAGCTTTCTTT. The encoded protein is CASSLGPGTEAFF.

The rearrangement uses TRBV25-1 and TRBJ2-3, with D perhaps matching TRBD2 (6 bases). This CDR3 region has 17 residues. Trimming removed 1 base at V and 1 base at J, with 15 bases between. Per germline, CDR1 MGHDK and CDR2 SYGVNS. CDR3: CASSEFRTNYGTDTQYF. CDR3 sequence (DNA): TGTGCCAGCAGTGAATTTCGGACTAACTATGGCACAGATACGCAGTATTTT.

This rearrangement joins TRBV9 to TRBJ2-1; D is uncertain. Germline V gives CDR1 SGDLS, CDR2 YYNGEE. V was shortened by 4 bases and J by 4 bases, with 27 bases between the two germline ends. There are 19 residues in the CDR3. DNA for the CDR3: TGTGCCAGCAGCTCCCGTAGCCCCTCTTTGCGCAGCCCTTACAATGAGCAGTTCTTC. The encoded protein is CASSSRSPSLRSPYNEQFF.

The rearrangement uses TRBV19 and TRBJ1-5; 7 nucleotides match TRBD1. This CDR3 has 15 amino acids. V trimming: 5 bases; J trimming: 2 bases; junction bases outside the gene matches: 6. In germline, CDR1 is LNHDA, CDR2 SQIVND (reference sequence). In DNA, the CDR3 is TGTGCCAGTAGTCGACAGGGTCAGGGCAATCAGCCCCAGCATTTT. It yields the protein CASSRQGQGNQPQHF.